A selection of T cell receptor beta chains follows, all from one sample in a study of cytomegalovirus exposure and HLA in healthy donors. TCRdb's copy holds only in-frame clones and misses some; the assay was immunoSEQ multiplex PCR. In the table there are approximately 160,000 clones, 95% to 97% of which are singletons. Sequenced sample: PBMCs. The receptor source for this set is a woman aged 18-29 years in good health and CMV-seronegative. Each CDR3 is given with its conserved first and last residue. Each record gives: J gene, clone size, V gene, D gene, CDR3 protein, CDR3 DNA. The D gene is left open where the match is weak. Some rows mark clone size as missing; the rest say once, few, many or name a class of expanded clone.

j_gene: TRBJ2-1
abundance: .
v_gene: TRBV29-1
d_gene: .
CDR3aa: CSVGVLRGTWDEQFF
CDR3nt: TGCAGCGTTGGGGTATTACGGGGGACTTGGGATGAGCAGTTCTTC

j_gene: TRBJ2-7
abundance: .
v_gene: TRBV7-8
d_gene: .
CDR3aa: CASAVGGGAYEQYF
CDR3nt: TGTGCCAGTGCTGTGGGGGGTGGGGCCTACGAGCAGTACTTC

j_gene: TRBJ1-5
abundance: .
v_gene: TRBV7-9
d_gene: .
CDR3aa: CASGQDNQPQHF
CDR3nt: TGTGCCAGCGGACAAGACAATCAGCCCCAGCATTTT

j_gene: TRBJ2-1
abundance: .
v_gene: TRBV5-1
d_gene: TRBD2
CDR3aa: CASSLVTSGGAMFF
CDR3nt: TGCGCCAGCAGCTTGGTTACTAGCGGGGGGGCGATGTTCTTC

j_gene: TRBJ1-6
abundance: .
v_gene: TRBV7-7
d_gene: .
CDR3aa: CASSLSSGSPLHF
CDR3nt: TGTGCTAGCAGCTTAAGTTCGGGTTCACCCCTCCACTTT

j_gene: TRBJ1-1
abundance: .
v_gene: TRBV7-9
d_gene: TRBD1
CDR3aa: CASSLTGTGDTEAFF
CDR3nt: TGTGCCAGCAGCTTAACCGGGACAGGAGACACTGAAGCTTTCTTT

j_gene: TRBJ2-1
abundance: once
v_gene: TRBV9
d_gene: TRBD2
CDR3aa: CASSPTGLASVEQFF
CDR3nt: TGTGCCAGCAGCCCCACGGGACTAGCGAGTGTTGAGCAGTTCTTC

j_gene: TRBJ1-5
abundance: .
v_gene: TRBV9
d_gene: .
CDR3aa: CASSPGGAVGTQPQHF
CDR3nt: TGTGCCAGCAGCCCCGGGGGGGCGGTAGGTACTCAGCCCCAGCATTTT

j_gene: TRBJ2-3
abundance: .
v_gene: TRBV7-3
d_gene: TRBD2
CDR3aa: CASSLLAGGPNTQYF
CDR3nt: TGTGCCAGCAGCTTATTAGCGGGGGGGCCGAATACGCAGTATTTT

j_gene: TRBJ1-1
abundance: .
v_gene: TRBV5-6
d_gene: TRBD1
CDR3aa: CASSLMGYRGTEAFF
CDR3nt: TGTGCCAGCAGCTTAATGGGATACAGGGGCACTGAAGCTTTCTTT

j_gene: TRBJ2-2
abundance: .
v_gene: TRBV7-2
d_gene: TRBD1
CDR3aa: CATSFGTGQNTGELFF
CDR3nt: TGTGCCACCTCCTTCGGGACAGGGCAGAACACCGGGGAGCTGTTTTTT

j_gene: TRBJ1-3
abundance: once
v_gene: TRBV6-5
d_gene: .
CDR3aa: CASSIDRSGNTIYF
CDR3nt: TGTGCCAGCAGCATTGACAGGTCCGGAAACACCATATATTTT

j_gene: TRBJ2-5
abundance: .
v_gene: TRBV6-1
d_gene: .
CDR3aa: CASSMAEETQYF
CDR3nt: TGTGCCAGCTCTATGGCGGAGGAGACCCAGTACTTC

j_gene: TRBJ1-2
abundance: .
v_gene: TRBV19
d_gene: .
CDR3aa: CASSPMVESYGYTF
CDR3nt: TGTGCCAGTAGTCCCATGGTAGAGTCCTATGGCTACACCTTC

j_gene: TRBJ1-1
abundance: .
v_gene: TRBV2
d_gene: .
CDR3aa: CACTGVALMNTEAFF
CDR3nt: TGTGCCTGTACGGGGGTGGCTTTAATGAACACTGAAGCTTTCTTT

j_gene: TRBJ2-7
abundance: .
v_gene: TRBV5-6
d_gene: .
CDR3aa: CASSLGGSREAYEQYF
CDR3nt: TGTGCCAGCAGCTTAGGAGGCTCGAGGGAAGCCTACGAGCAGTACTTC

j_gene: TRBJ1-1
abundance: .
v_gene: TRBV7-2
d_gene: .
CDR3aa: CASSLRAGATEAFF
CDR3nt: TGTGCCAGCAGCTTAAGGGCGGGGGCCACTGAAGCTTTCTTT

j_gene: TRBJ2-2
abundance: .
v_gene: TRBV5-1
d_gene: TRBD2
CDR3aa: CASSSTSGDGGELFF
CDR3nt: TGCGCCAGCAGCTCAACTAGCGGGGACGGCGGGGAGCTGTTTTTT

j_gene: TRBJ2-1
abundance: .
v_gene: TRBV5-1
d_gene: .
CDR3aa: CASFRDSYNEQFF
CDR3nt: TGCGCCAGTTTCCGGGACTCTTACAATGAGCAGTTCTTC

j_gene: TRBJ1-5
abundance: .
v_gene: TRBV5-1
d_gene: TRBD1
CDR3aa: CASSPGTGPEPQHF
CDR3nt: TGCGCCAGCAGCCCCGGGACAGGGCCGGAGCCCCAGCATTTT

j_gene: TRBJ1-6
abundance: .
v_gene: TRBV5-6
d_gene: .
CDR3aa: CASSFGNSPLHF
CDR3nt: TGTGCCAGCAGCTTCGGGAACTCACCCCTCCACTTT

j_gene: TRBJ1-1
abundance: .
v_gene: TRBV4-2
d_gene: .
CDR3aa: CASTPGRGSNTEAFF
CDR3nt: TGTGCCAGCACCCCGGGTCGGGGGTCGAACACTGAAGCTTTCTTT

j_gene: TRBJ1-1
abundance: .
v_gene: TRBV19
d_gene: TRBD1
CDR3aa: CASSMTGGLVEAFF
CDR3nt: TGTGCCAGTAGTATGACAGGGGGTTTGGTTGAAGCTTTCTTT

j_gene: TRBJ2-3
abundance: .
v_gene: TRBV19
d_gene: .
CDR3aa: CASSFSTDTQYF
CDR3nt: TGTGCCAGTTCGTTTAGCACAGATACGCAGTATTTT

j_gene: TRBJ1-1
abundance: .
v_gene: TRBV4-3
d_gene: .
CDR3aa: CASSQDRGSTEAFF
CDR3nt: TGCGCCAGCAGCCAAGATCGGGGTAGCACTGAAGCTTTCTTT

j_gene: TRBJ1-5
abundance: .
v_gene: TRBV15
d_gene: TRBD1
CDR3aa: CATSRVPFEGQLNQPQHF
CDR3nt: TGTGCCACCAGCAGAGTGCCCTTTGAGGGACAGCTCAATCAGCCCCAGCATTTT

j_gene: TRBJ2-7
abundance: .
v_gene: TRBV27
d_gene: TRBD1
CDR3aa: CASRGTGGVYEQYF
CDR3nt: TGTGCCAGCAGAGGGACAGGGGGAGTCTACGAGCAGTACTTC

j_gene: TRBJ2-3
abundance: once
v_gene: TRBV7-2
d_gene: TRBD1
CDR3aa: CASSLDRGTDTQYF
CDR3nt: TGTGCCAGCAGCTTGGACAGGGGCACAGATACGCAGTATTTT

j_gene: TRBJ2-3
abundance: once
v_gene: TRBV5-1
d_gene: TRBD1
CDR3aa: CASSWTGGQGTDTQYF
CDR3nt: TGCGCCAGCAGCTGGACCGGTGGACAGGGCACAGATACGCAGTATTTT

j_gene: TRBJ2-1
abundance: .
v_gene: TRBV18
d_gene: TRBD1
CDR3aa: CASSPLGGQGSSYNEQFF
CDR3nt: TGTGCCAGCTCACCACTCGGGGGACAGGGGAGCTCCTACAATGAGCAGTTCTTC

j_gene: TRBJ2-5
abundance: .
v_gene: TRBV19
d_gene: TRBD2
CDR3aa: CASRGRVGYQETQYF
CDR3nt: TGTGCCAGTAGAGGGAGGGTAGGGTACCAAGAGACCCAGTACTTC

j_gene: TRBJ2-5
abundance: .
v_gene: TRBV10-3
d_gene: TRBD1
CDR3aa: CAISGRTGEETQYF
CDR3nt: TGTGCCATCAGTGGACGGACAGGGGAAGAGACCCAGTACTTC

j_gene: TRBJ2-7
abundance: .
v_gene: TRBV15
d_gene: TRBD1
CDR3aa: CATEGQGNEQYF
CDR3nt: TGTGCCACCGAGGGACAGGGCAACGAGCAGTACTTC

j_gene: TRBJ1-1
abundance: .
v_gene: TRBV5-4
d_gene: .
CDR3aa: CASSSGQNTEAFF
CDR3nt: TGTGCCAGCAGCTCGGGACAGAACACTGAAGCTTTCTTT

j_gene: TRBJ1-4
abundance: .
v_gene: TRBV18
d_gene: .
CDR3aa: CASSPPGAGGEKLFF
CDR3nt: TGTGCCAGCTCACCACCTGGGGCGGGAGGTGAAAAACTGTTTTTT

j_gene: TRBJ1-5
abundance: .
v_gene: TRBV7-9
d_gene: .
CDR3aa: CASSTGPHSNQPQHF
CDR3nt: TGTGCCAGCAGCACAGGGCCCCATAGCAATCAGCCCCAGCATTTT

j_gene: TRBJ2-7
abundance: .
v_gene: TRBV11-2
d_gene: .
CDR3aa: CATRGVGHEQYF
CDR3nt: TGTGCCACCAGGGGCGTCGGTCACGAGCAGTACTTC

j_gene: TRBJ1-1
abundance: .
v_gene: TRBV19
d_gene: .
CDR3aa: CASSDRHATEAFF
CDR3nt: TGTGCCAGTAGTGATCGACACGCCACTGAAGCTTTCTTT

j_gene: TRBJ2-1
abundance: once
v_gene: TRBV27
d_gene: .
CDR3aa: CASSPLTRAGNEQFF
CDR3nt: TGTGCCAGCAGTCCCCTCACCAGAGCCGGGAATGAGCAGTTCTTC

j_gene: TRBJ1-2
abundance: once
v_gene: TRBV27
d_gene: TRBD1
CDR3aa: CASSHRGGYGYTF
CDR3nt: TGTGCCAGCAGCCACAGGGGAGGCTATGGCTACACCTTC

j_gene: TRBJ2-1
abundance: .
v_gene: TRBV7-6
d_gene: TRBD2
CDR3aa: CASSLDIRTSPRSSYNEQFF
CDR3nt: TGTGCCAGCAGCTTAGATATCCGGACTAGCCCTAGGAGCTCCTACAATGAGCAGTTCTTC

j_gene: TRBJ2-7
abundance: .
v_gene: TRBV5-4
d_gene: TRBD1
CDR3aa: CASRRGQDPAYEQYF
CDR3nt: TGTGCCAGCAGAAGGGGACAGGACCCAGCCTACGAGCAGTACTTC

j_gene: TRBJ2-1
abundance: once
v_gene: TRBV5-1
d_gene: TRBD2
CDR3aa: CASSFSTWGGSYNEQFF
CDR3nt: TGCGCCAGCAGCTTTTCGACCTGGGGGGGCTCCTACAATGAGCAGTTCTTC

j_gene: TRBJ1-4
abundance: .
v_gene: TRBV2
d_gene: TRBD1
CDR3aa: CASRARDRGPFREKLFF
CDR3nt: TGTGCCAGCAGAGCCCGGGACAGGGGCCCGTTTCGTGAAAAACTGTTTTTT

j_gene: TRBJ2-3
abundance: .
v_gene: TRBV5-1
d_gene: .
CDR3aa: CASSGTGADTQYF
CDR3nt: TGCGCCAGCAGCGGGACGGGGGCAGATACGCAGTATTTT

j_gene: TRBJ2-7
abundance: .
v_gene: TRBV6-1
d_gene: .
CDR3aa: CASSDTGLANHEQYF
CDR3nt: TGTGCCAGCAGTGATACTGGGCTAGCCAACCACGAGCAGTACTTC

j_gene: TRBJ1-1
abundance: .
v_gene: TRBV7-8
d_gene: TRBD1
CDR3aa: CASSTGGGTEAFF
CDR3nt: TGTGCCAGCAGCACAGGGGGTGGCACTGAAGCTTTCTTT

j_gene: TRBJ1-2
abundance: .
v_gene: TRBV6-1
d_gene: .
CDR3aa: CASSEVPPVNYGYTF
CDR3nt: TGTGCCAGCAGTGAAGTCCCCCCAGTTAACTATGGCTACACCTTC

j_gene: TRBJ2-3
abundance: .
v_gene: TRBV5-1
d_gene: TRBD2
CDR3aa: CASRARTSPDTQYF
CDR3nt: TGCGCCAGCAGGGCTAGGACTAGCCCAGATACGCAGTATTTT

j_gene: TRBJ2-5
abundance: .
v_gene: TRBV4-2
d_gene: .
CDR3aa: CASSQDVKAGVETQYF
CDR3nt: TGTGCCAGCAGCCAAGATGTTAAGGCAGGGGTTGAGACCCAGTACTTC